Only a few counts were recorded for the clone carrying this T cell receptor beta chain. Three rounds of nested PCR, following a modified ARM-PCR protocol, produced the TCRbeta library. One entry per CDR3 protein results from TCRdb running MiXCR on the multiplex PCR reads. Of approximately 90,000 distinct CDR3 sequences listed, roughly three fifths are singletons. This sample was included in a study of tumor and adjacent non-tumor tissue in lung cancer. No cell sorting was done before RNA was extracted from the tissue. The V gene end was trimmed by 4 bases and the J gene end by 7 bases; junction bases not matched to a gene: 6. This CDR3 comprises 13 residues.

The origin of this receptor is a man between 65 and 80 years old with non-small cell lung cancer. The chain links TRBV12-3 or TRBV12-4 to TRBJ2-5, with 7 bases matching TRBD1. The sequenced sample was lung tumor tissue. This CDR3 reads CASSSTGPGTQYF. DNA of the CDR3: TGTGCCAGCAGTTCGACAGGGCCTGGGACCCAGTACTTC.